Given below is one TCR beta chain in context. The antigen is unknown. The sample is drawn from a study of T cells in localized non-small cell lung cancer. Study-level results: Heterogeneity is still possible, as just one tumor region was sequenced. Uninvolved adjacent lung had more T cell clonality than any other tissue, topping tumor. When the top 100 tumor clones were examined, a median around 61 of them also appeared in the adjacent lung, which was paired and uninvolved. Blood T cell density predicted longer survival; adjacent-lung clonality, shorter.

The data were produced by immunoSEQ multiplex PCR, yet TCRdb's version contains in-frame clones alone and is incomplete. The sample contains 31,000 or so clones, around 80% of which appear only once. This receptor was obtained from an older male donor with stage III squamous cell lung carcinoma. The sequences come from peripheral blood, collected before any cancer treatment.

The CDR3 DNA reads TGTGCCAGCAGCGTAGTACTAGCGGGCACAGATACGCAGTATTTT. As protein: CASSVVLAGTDTQYF. The chain recombines TRBV9 with TRBJ2-3, with 8 bases that match TRBD2. The CDR3 is made up of 15 amino acids. Trimming removed 0 bases from V and 1 base from J; junction bases left unmatched: 1. Germline assignment: CDR1 SGDLS and CDR2 YYNGEE.